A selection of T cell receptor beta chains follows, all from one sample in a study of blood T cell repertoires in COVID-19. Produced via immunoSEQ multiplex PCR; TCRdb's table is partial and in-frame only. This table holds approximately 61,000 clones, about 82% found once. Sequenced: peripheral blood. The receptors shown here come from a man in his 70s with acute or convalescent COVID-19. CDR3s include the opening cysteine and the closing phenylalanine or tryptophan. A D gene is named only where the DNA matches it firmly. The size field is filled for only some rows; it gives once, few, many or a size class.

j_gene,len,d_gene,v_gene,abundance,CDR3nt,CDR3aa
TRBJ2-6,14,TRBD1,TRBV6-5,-,TGTGCCAGCACCCAACGGGACAGGGTCAACGTCCTGACTTTC,CASTQRDRVNVLTF
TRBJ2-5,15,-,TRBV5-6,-,TGTGCCAGCAGCTTGGGACAGGTCAACCAAGAGACCCAGTACTTC,CASSLGQVNQETQYF
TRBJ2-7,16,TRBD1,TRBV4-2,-,TGTGCCAGCAGCCAAGTGAGTGGGACAGACCTCTACGAGCAGTACTTC,CASSQVSGTDLYEQYF
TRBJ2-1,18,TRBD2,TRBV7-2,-,TGTGCCAGCAGCCTCCATTTGACTAGCGGGGGGACCTACAATGAGCAGTTCTTC,CASSLHLTSGGTYNEQFF
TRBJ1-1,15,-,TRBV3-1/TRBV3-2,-,TGTGCCAGCAGCCGAAGGGGGAGAGGGAACACTGAAGCTTTCTTT,CASSRRGRGNTEAFF
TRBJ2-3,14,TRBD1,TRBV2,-,TGTGCCAGCAGTGAAGGGGACAGGTCGGATACGCAGTATTTT,CASSEGDRSDTQYF
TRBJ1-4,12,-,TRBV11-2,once,TGTGCCAGCAGCCTCAGGGGTGAGGGACTGTTTTTT,CASSLRGEGLFF
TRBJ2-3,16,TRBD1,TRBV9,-,TGTGCCAGCAGCGTAGAAAGGGGGCAGAGCACAGATACGCAGTATTTT,CASSVERGQSTDTQYF
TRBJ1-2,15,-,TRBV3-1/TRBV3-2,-,TGTGCCAGCAGCCAAGAGAGGCGGGGGCTGGGTGGCTACACCTTC,CASSQERRGLGGYTF
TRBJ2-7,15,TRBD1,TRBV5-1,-,TGCGCCAGCAGCCCGTCCGGGACAGGGGGCCGCGAGCAGTACTTC,CASSPSGTGGREQYF
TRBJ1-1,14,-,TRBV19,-,TGTGCCAGTAGCCAACAGGGATTGAACACTGAAGCTTTCTTT,CASSQQGLNTEAFF
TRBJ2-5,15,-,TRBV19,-,TGTGCCAGTAGTATAGATCCTTTAGCCGCCGGGACCCAGTACTTC,CASSIDPLAAGTQYF
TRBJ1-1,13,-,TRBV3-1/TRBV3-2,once,TGTGCCAGCAGCCGCTTGGGGGGCACTGAAGCTTTCTTT,CASSRLGGTEAFF
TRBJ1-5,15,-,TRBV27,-,TGTGCCAGCAGTTTGTCAGGGGCGACCACTCAGCCCCAGCATTTT,CASSLSGATTQPQHF
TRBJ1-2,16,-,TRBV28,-,TGTGCCAGCAGCCAAAGGCCGGGCAGCGGAAGATATGGCTACACCTTC,CASSQRPGSGRYGYTF
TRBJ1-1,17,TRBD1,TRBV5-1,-,TGCGCCAGCAGCTTGGAACAGGGGGCCCAAATGAACACTGAAGCTTTCTTT,CASSLEQGAQMNTEAFF
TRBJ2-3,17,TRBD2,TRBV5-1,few,TGCGCCAGCAGCTGGGACTCACTAGCGGGGGACCTTGTTACGCAGTATTTT,CASSWDSLAGDLVTQYF
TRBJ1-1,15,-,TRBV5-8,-,TGTGCCAGCAGCTTGAACCGGGATTTATACACTGAAGCTTTCTTT,CASSLNRDLYTEAFF
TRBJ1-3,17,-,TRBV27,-,TGTGCCAGCAGTTTATCGACCATCACAGCCTCTGGAAACACCATATATTTT,CASSLSTITASGNTIYF
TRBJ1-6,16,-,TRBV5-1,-,TGCGCCAGCAGCCTAGGGGGAGAGGGCTATAATTCACCCCTCCACTTT,CASSLGGEGYNSPLHF
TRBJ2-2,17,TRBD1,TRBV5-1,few,TGCGCCAGCAGCCTCTACCCGACAGGGGTGGACACCGGGGAGCTGTTTTTT,CASSLYPTGVDTGELFF
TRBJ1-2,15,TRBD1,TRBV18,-,TGTGCCAGCTCACCCGCCGGGACAGGGGGCTATGGCTACACCTTC,CASSPAGTGGYGYTF
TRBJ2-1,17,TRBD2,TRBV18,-,TGTGCCAGCTCACCAAAGGTGGGAGCGGGGGCGTACAATGAGCAGTTCTTC,CASSPKVGAGAYNEQFF
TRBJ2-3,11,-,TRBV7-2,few,TGTGCCAGCAGCTTAGCGTCGGCGCAGTATTTT,CASSLASAQYF
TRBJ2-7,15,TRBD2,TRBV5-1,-,TGCGCCAGCAGCTTGGAACTAGCGGGGGACTACGAGCAGTACTTC,CASSLELAGDYEQYF
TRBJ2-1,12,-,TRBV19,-,TGTGCCAGTAATTTCGGGTACAATGAGCAGTTCTTC,CASNFGYNEQFF
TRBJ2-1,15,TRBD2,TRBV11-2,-,TGTGCCAGCAGGTTACTAGCGGGCTCCTACAATGAGCAGTTCTTC,CASRLLAGSYNEQFF
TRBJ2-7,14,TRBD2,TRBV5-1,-,TGCGCCAGCAGCCCGGGGACTAGATCCTACGAGCAGTACTTC,CASSPGTRSYEQYF
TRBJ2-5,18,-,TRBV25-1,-,TGTGCCAGCAGTATCAGAGGGGGAAGGGCGCGTGGCCAAGAGACCCAGTACTTC,CASSIRGGRARGQETQYF
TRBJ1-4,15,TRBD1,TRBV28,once,TGTGCCAGCGGCGACCCGACAGGGCTGGGGGAAAAACTGTTTTTT,CASGDPTGLGEKLFF
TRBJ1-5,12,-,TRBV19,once,TGTGCCAGTAGTATGGAAAACAGATACCCGCATTTT,CASSMENRYPHF
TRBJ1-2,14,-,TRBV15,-,TGTGCCACCAGGGGGCGGGGGGCGAACTATGGCTACACCTTC,CATRGRGANYGYTF
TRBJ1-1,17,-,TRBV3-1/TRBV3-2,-,TGTGCCAGCAGCCAGGACGGTCGAGGGGGGGTTCAAACTGAAGCTTTCTTT,CASSQDGRGGVQTEAFF
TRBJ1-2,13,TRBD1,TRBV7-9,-,TGTGCCAGCAGCGTGGGACAGAACTATGGCTACACCTTC,CASSVGQNYGYTF
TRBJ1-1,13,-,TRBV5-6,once,TGTGCCAGCAGCTGGGGGGTGGGCACTGAAGCTTTCTTT,CASSWGVGTEAFF
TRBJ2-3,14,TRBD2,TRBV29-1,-,TGCAGCGTTGAAGATTCACTAGCGGGGGATACGCAGTATTTT,CSVEDSLAGDTQYF
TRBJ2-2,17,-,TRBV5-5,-,TGTGCCAGCAGCTTGGTATATGGCGAGGACTACACCGGGGAGCTGTTTTTT,CASSLVYGEDYTGELFF
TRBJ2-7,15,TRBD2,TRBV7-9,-,TGTGCCAGCAGCTCTAACCGGGACTATTCCTACGAGCAGTACTTC,CASSSNRDYSYEQYF
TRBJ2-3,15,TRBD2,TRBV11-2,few,TGTGCCAGCAGCTTACAAGCGGGGGCCACAGATACGCAGTATTTT,CASSLQAGATDTQYF
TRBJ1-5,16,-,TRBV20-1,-,TGCAGTGCTAGTTCGCGGGGCAGCCATAGCAATCAGCCCCAGCATTTT,CSASSRGSHSNQPQHF
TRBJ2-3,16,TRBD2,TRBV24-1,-,TGTGCCACCAGTGATCCCGCGGGGGGGCTATCAGATACGCAGTATTTT,CATSDPAGGLSDTQYF
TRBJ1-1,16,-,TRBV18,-,TGTGCCAGCTCACCCCAGTTGGCAGGCCCCAGCACTGAAGCTTTCTTT,CASSPQLAGPSTEAFF
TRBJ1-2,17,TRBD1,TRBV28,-,TGTGCCAGCAGTTTAATGCGTGACAGGGGCGGAGGGTATGGCTACACCTTC,CASSLMRDRGGGYGYTF
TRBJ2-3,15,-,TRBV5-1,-,TGCGCCAGCAGCTTAACGGGCAGGGTCACAGATACGCAGTATTTT,CASSLTGRVTDTQYF
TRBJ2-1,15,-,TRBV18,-,TGTGCCAGCTCACCTTTGGCCCAGTGGGGCCATGAGCAGTTCTTC,CASSPLAQWGHEQFF
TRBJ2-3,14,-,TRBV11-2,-,TGTGCCAGCAGCTTACTGCCGGGGACAGATACGCAGTATTTT,CASSLLPGTDTQYF
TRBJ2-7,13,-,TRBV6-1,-,TGTGCCAGCAGTGAAGCCCGCGGCTACGAGCAGTACTTC,CASSEARGYEQYF
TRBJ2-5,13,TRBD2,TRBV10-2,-,TGCGCCAGCAGATTAGCGGGGGGAGAGACCCAGTACTTC,CASRLAGGETQYF